One sample yielded the 26 T cell receptor beta chains listed below, sequenced in a study of CXCR3-negative and CXCR3-positive naive CD8 T cells. UMI labels and 5' RACE were used to prepare the TRB cDNA libraries. TCRdb reprocessed the 5' RACE reads and reports one entry per CDR3 protein, with no DNA. The sample shows 45,000 to 70,000 distinct CDR3 sequences, and around 22% sits with its ten largest clones. The sequencing input was memory CD8+ T cells from blood. The receptor set was obtained from a human donor in good health. Some clones in this sample may be carry-over from other donors' samples.

The chain joins TRBV29-1 to TRBJ1-2; TCRdb's D call, TRBD1, is unchecked because there is no DNA. This CDR3 comprises 12 residues. Germline CDR1 is SQVTM and CDR2 is ANQGSEA. The CDR3 loop reads CSVPRGFYGYTF.

The V call is TRBV6-4, the J call TRBJ2-1. In germline, CDR1 is MRHNA, CDR2 SNTAGT. This CDR3 is built from 15 residues. The CDR3: CASSDGVKSYNEQFF.

The V call is TRBV4-2, the J call TRBJ2-2; TCRdb names TRBD2, which stays unverified in the absence of DNA. CDR3 length: 16 residues. Germline V lookup: CDR1 LGHNA, CDR2 YNFKEQ. CDR3 region: CASSQDWTSPTGELFF.

The chain joins TRBV6-6 to TRBJ1-5; lacking DNA, the TRBD1 call made by TCRdb goes unchecked. The CDR3 is 16 residues long. CDR1 and CDR2 from the germline V gene are MNHNY and SVGAGI (reference sequence). The CDR3: CASRGYRGRANQPQHF.

J is TRBJ1-4 and V is TRBV4-3; there is no DNA to check the TCRdb D call of TRBD1. Germline V CDR1 and CDR2: LGHNA, YSLEER. This CDR3 comprises 17 residues. CDR3: CASSQGLGGQGAEKLFF.

The chain recombines TRBV29-1 with TRBJ2-7; the D call of TRBD1 rests on TCRdb alone, since no DNA is present to check it. CDR1 is SQVTM and CDR2 is ANQGSEA in the germline V gene. This CDR3 is 14 amino acids long. CDR3 sequence: CSVLGAGAGYEQYF.

V gene TRBV6-2 or TRBV6-3 combines with J gene TRBJ2-1; as DNA is missing, the TRBD2 call by TCRdb cannot be tested. The CDR3 loop spans 16 amino acids. Looked up from germline, CDR1 is MNHEY and CDR2 is SVGEGT. The CDR3 reads CASSSLAGKSFVEQFF.

V is TRBV12-3 or TRBV12-4 and J is TRBJ1-1; lacking DNA, the TRBD1 call made by TCRdb goes unchecked. This CDR3 spans 14 amino acids. Here the CDR3 reads CAIQGWQGNTEAFF.

The chain links TRBV20-1 to TRBJ2-1; TCRdb gives TRBD2 as the D gene, but with no DNA this cannot be confirmed. This CDR3 comprises 16 residues. Germline CDR1 is DFQATT and CDR2 is SNEGSKA (reference sequence). This CDR3 reads CSASPSTSGSYNEQFF.

The V gene is TRBV20-1, the J gene TRBJ1-1. Looked up from germline, CDR1 is DFQATT and CDR2 is SNEGSKA (reference sequence). This CDR3 spans 15 amino acids. The CDR3 reads CSARDSIGSDTEAFF.

The V gene is TRBV29-1, the J gene TRBJ2-7. This CDR3 is built from 12 residues. Germline V gene data show CDR1 as SQVTM and CDR2 as ANQGSEA. The CDR3 spells CSAASFSYEQYF.

V gene TRBV29-1 combines with J gene TRBJ2-7; TCRdb designates TRBD1, a call that cannot be tested without DNA. Germline CDR1 is SQVTM and CDR2 is ANQGSEA. CDR3 length: 13 residues. The CDR3 is CSVEGTGVSEQYF.

The chain is built from TRBV7-9 and TRBJ1-1; TCRdb lists TRBD1, though no DNA is available to test this call. Germline V gene data show CDR1 as SEHNR and CDR2 as FQNEAQ (reference sequence). The CDR3 length is 13 residues. CDR3 region: CASSYGQGTEAFF.

The chain couples TRBV7-3 to TRBJ2-1. Germline CDR1 and CDR2: SGHTA and FQGTGA. This CDR3 has 13 residues. The CDR3 sequence: CASSPTDYNEQFF.

The chain combines TRBV14 with TRBJ2-1; TCRdb's D call of TRBD2 is untestable without DNA. Germline-derived CDR1 and CDR2 are SGHDN and FVKESK. The CDR3 totals 15 residues. The CDR3: CASSQGTSGAGEQFF.

The CDR3 here is CASSTFAYEQYF. This chain joins TRBV12-3 or TRBV12-4 and TRBJ2-7. The CDR3 runs 12 residues.

The chain uses TRBV4-2 and TRBJ2-7; TCRdb returns TRBD2, unconfirmable since there is no DNA. The CDR3 has 15 amino acids. Germline values: CDR1 LGHNA, CDR2 YNFKEQ. CDR3 sequence reads: CASSQRSDSFYEQYF.

The chain carries TRBV11-3 and TRBJ2-2; TCRdb returns TRBD1, unconfirmable since there is no DNA. CDR3 length equals 14 residues. Germline V gene lookup returns CDR1 SGHNT and CDR2 YENEEA. CDR3 region: CASSGGEGTGELFF.

The chain combines TRBV12-3 or TRBV12-4 with TRBJ2-2. The CDR3 runs to 12 residues. CDR3 loop: CASSFVGGELFF.

The gene calls are TRBV5-1 and TRBJ2-3; there is no DNA to check the TCRdb D call of TRBD2. Germline assignment: CDR1 SGHRS and CDR2 YFSETQ. CDR3 length equals 14 residues. This CDR3 is CASSLVGGGDTQYF. The whole variable domain, remainder taken from reference TRBV5-1 and TRBJ2-3, is KAGVTQTPRYLIKTRGQQVTLSCSPISGHRSVSWYQQTPGQGLQFLFEYFSETQRNKGNFPGRFSGRQFSNSRSEMNVSTLELGDSALYLCASSLVGGGDTQYFGPGTRLTVL.

The V gene is TRBV6-2 or TRBV6-3, the J gene TRBJ2-5; TCRdb's D gene call, TRBD2, goes unchecked for lack of DNA. This CDR3 is 15 amino acids long. Germline-derived CDR1 and CDR2 are MNHEY and SVGEGT. This CDR3 is CASGPFSGGQETQYF.

The V and J genes are TRBV12-3 or TRBV12-4 and TRBJ2-3; TCRdb lists TRBD1, though no DNA is available to test this call. This CDR3 contains 16 residues. CDR3 region: CASSPGQGAKYDTQYF.

The chain carries TRBV29-1 and TRBJ2-7; absent DNA, TCRdb's TRBD1 call cannot be checked. Germline V CDR1 and CDR2: SQVTM, ANQGSEA. The length of the CDR3 is 14 residues. CDR3: CSASPGTGNYEQYF.

The chain couples TRBV7-8 to TRBJ1-1. The CDR3 sequence is 14 residues long. CDR1 and CDR2 from the germline V gene are SGHVS and FQNEAQ. The CDR3 is CASSFDSSNTEAFF.

V usage is TRBV20-1 and J usage is TRBJ2-7; TCRdb outputs TRBD1, but without DNA this stays unchecked. This CDR3 has 13 residues. CDR1 and CDR2 (germline): DFQATT, SNEGSKA (reference sequence). CDR3 in amino acids: CSAPGQTDYEQYF.

The chain recombines TRBV5-1 with TRBJ1-2; TCRdb's D call of TRBD1 is untestable without DNA. The CDR3 totals 13 residues. In germline, CDR1 is SGHRS, CDR2 YFSETQ. The CDR3 loop is CASSNDRDHGYTF.